This T cell receptor (beta chain) came from a study of blood T cell repertoires in COVID-19. The overall study: The United States, Italy and Spain provided the acute and convalescent COVID-19 samples. Sources were T cells, B-cell-depleted T cells, or PBMCs; the material itself was cDNA or gDNA.

Original analysis: Amplifying reference gene primers gave estimates of nucleated cell counts. The repertoire was sequenced with immunoSEQ multiplex PCR; TCRdb's copy has only in-frame clones and lacks some. V and J calls and clone size are given by that table; D and trimming were obtained from the DNA. Of approximately 300,000 clones listed, about nine tenths are singletons. Per the germline V gene, CDR1 is SGHAT and CDR2 is FQNNGV. This CDR3 spans 15 amino acids. V lost 8 bases, J lost 3 bases, and 8 bases stayed unmatched. Sequencing used peripheral blood. This TCR was recovered from a woman aged 30 to 39 with COVID-19, enrolled during active disease. The chain has TRBV11-2 and TRBJ1-1; 11 bases agree with TRBD1. CDR3 coding DNA: TGTGCCAGCCGCCGGACAGGGGGCAGGTACACTGAAGCTTTCTTT. Its protein product is CASRRTGGRYTEAFF.